These 28 T cell receptor beta chains were sequenced from one sample in a study of T cell responses to AZD1222 COVID-19 vaccine. Using immunoSEQ multiplex PCR, the repertoire was profiled, and TCRdb retains in-frame clones only, with some absent. The repertoire holds over 110,000 clones, with roughly nine tenths as singletons. The specimen was peripheral blood, collected on day 0 of AZD1222 vaccination. These receptors all come from an adult in good health.

The V and J genes are TRBV4-1 and TRBJ2-7; TRBD1 or TRBD2 may be the D gene (5 bases each). V was pared by 1 base and J by 4 bases, with 11 bases between. The CDR3 extends over 14 amino acids. Germline values: CDR1 MGHRA, CDR2 YSYEKL. The CDR3 protein is CASSQGNWGYEQYF. The CDR3 DNA is TGCGCCAGCAGCCAAGGGAACTGGGGGTACGAGCAGTACTTC.

In nucleotides, the CDR3 is TGTGCCTGGAGTACAGGTGATACGCAGTATTTT. Translation: CAWSTGDTQYF. The chain carries TRBV30 and TRBJ2-3, with D maybe TRBD1 (5 bases). Deletions cut 2 bases from V and 6 bases from J, with 6 bases between. This CDR3 has 11 residues. Germline-derived CDR1 and CDR2 are GTSNPN and SVGIG (reference sequence).

This rearrangement joins TRBV14 to TRBJ1-2, with 7 bases that match TRBD1. Per the germline V gene, CDR1 is SGHDN and CDR2 is FVKESK. With V trimmed by 5 bases and J by 11 bases, 11 bases remained unmatched. This CDR3 is built from 13 residues. CDR3 coding DNA: TGTGCCAGCAGCGCTCGGACAGGAGAGGTTTACACCTTC. Amino acid sequence: CASSARTGEVYTF.

V usage is TRBV30 and J usage is TRBJ2-4; TRBD1 might be the D (6 bases). The V and J ends lost 4 bases and 7 bases respectively, with 14 bases between them. Germline assignment: CDR1 GTSNPN and CDR2 SVGIG (reference sequence). There are 13 residues in the CDR3. The CDR3 bases are TGTGCCTGGAATCAGGGGCCCTGGAACATTCAGTACTTC. Encoded protein: CAWNQGPWNIQYF.

This chain uses TRBV10-2 with TRBJ1-5, with a weak D call TRBD1 (5 bases). This CDR3 is 13 amino acids long. The germline gives CDR1 WSHSY, CDR2 SAAADI. The ends were cut back, 4 bases at V and 7 bases at J, with 11 bases in the middle. For the CDR3, the DNA is TGCGCCAGCAGTGCTAACCGGGGCCAGCCCCAGCATTTT. Amino acids: CASSANRGQPQHF.

The rearrangement links TRBV4-1 to TRBJ2-2; maybe TRBD1 (8 bases). Germline CDR1 reads MGHRA; CDR2 reads YSYEKL. There are 16 residues in the CDR3. V was pared by 4 bases and J by 6 bases, with 18 bases between. CDR3 amino acids: CASSLRTGRAPGELFF. Written as DNA, the CDR3 is TGCGCCAGCAGCCTTCGGACAGGGAGGGCTCCCGGGGAGCTGTTTTTT.

This clone was recorded only once. J is TRBJ2-1 and V is TRBV3-1 (or the pseudogene TRBV3-2); D unresolved. Between the trimmed V and J ends, which lost 1 base and 12 bases, there was a span of 13 bases. The CDR3 spans 13 residues. Looked up from germline, CDR1 is LGHDT and CDR2 is YNNKEL (reference sequence). CDR3 region: CASSQGLYKGQFF. The DNA of the CDR3 is TGTGCCAGCAGCCAAGGGCTGTACAAGGGGCAGTTCTTC.

V usage is TRBV12-3 or TRBV12-4 and J usage is TRBJ2-1; 14 bases align to TRBD2. The V gene end was trimmed by 10 bases and the J gene end by 10 bases; junction bases not matched to a gene: 6. This CDR3 region has 13 residues. This CDR3 reads CAIGTSGRTEQFF. CDR3 sequence (DNA): TGTGCCATCGGGACTAGCGGGAGAACCGAGCAGTTCTTC.

This chain's CDR3 is CASSLVLGNTEAFF. The CDR3 coding sequence is TGTGCCAGCAGCTTAGTTCTGGGGAACACTGAAGCTTTCTTT. The chain joins TRBV11-2 to TRBJ1-1; D gene unclear. Trimming took off 1 base at V and 1 base at J, with 7 bases between the two ends. Per the germline V gene, CDR1 is SGHAT and CDR2 is FQNNGV. This CDR3 spans 14 amino acids.

This chain joins TRBV6-1 and TRBJ2-7; D perhaps matches TRBD2 (7 bases). Germline V gene lookup returns CDR1 MNHNS and CDR2 SASEGT. The CDR3 extends over 16 amino acids. Trimming left V 0 bases short and J 0 bases short, with 12 bases between. CDR3 sequence reads: CASSEASRGGSYEQYF. CDR3 coding DNA: TGTGCCAGCAGTGAAGCGTCTAGGGGGGGCTCCTACGAGCAGTACTTC.

V is TRBV19 and J is TRBJ1-5; D is undetermined. Germline lookup yields CDR1 LNHDA and CDR2 SQIVND (reference sequence). V was pared by 8 bases and J by 4 bases, with 12 bases between. The CDR3 runs to 13 residues. The CDR3 spells CASELGFNQPQHF. In nucleotides, the CDR3 is TGTGCCAGTGAATTGGGGTTTAATCAGCCCCAGCATTTT.

This sequence joins TRBV4-2 and TRBJ2-1; D unclear. V was pared by 0 bases and J by 0 bases, with 9 bases between. There are 16 residues in the CDR3. CDR1 LGHNA and CDR2 YNFKEQ come from the germline V gene. In nucleotides, the CDR3 is TGTGCCAGCAGCCAAGATAGGTGGAACTCCTACAATGAGCAGTTCTTC. This encodes CASSQDRWNSYNEQFF.

V is TRBV28 and J is TRBJ1-4; D perhaps matches TRBD1 (5 bases). V was clipped by 5 bases and J by 5 bases, with 15 bases between them. CDR3 length: 15 amino acids. CDR1 MDHEN and CDR2 SYDVKM come from the germline V gene. CDR3 residues: CASSPRGLPNEKLFF. In nucleotides, the CDR3 is TGTGCCAGCAGTCCCCGGGGGTTGCCGAATGAAAAACTGTTTTTT.

J is TRBJ2-7 and V is TRBV18; D ambiguous. V was cut by 2 bases and J by 2 bases, with 16 bases left in between. The CDR3 is made up of 16 amino acids. Germline assignment: CDR1 KGHSH and CDR2 LQKENI. The CDR3: CASSPLGLTHTYEQYF. The CDR3 coding sequence is TGTGCCAGCTCACCATTGGGCCTTACTCACACCTACGAGCAGTACTTC. Combining the CDR3 with reference TRBV18 and TRBJ2-7 gives the whole variable domain NAGVMQNPRHLVRRRGQEARLRCSPMKGHSHVYWYRQLPEEGLKFMVYLQKENIIDESGMPKERFSAEFPKEGPSILRIQQVVRGDSAAYFCASSPLGLTHTYEQYFGPGTRLTVT.

The V call is TRBV19, the J call TRBJ1-5, with D tentatively TRBD1 (6 bases). Trimming cost V 4 bases and J 7 bases, with 17 bases left between them. The CDR3 runs to 15 residues. Germline CDR1 and CDR2: LNHDA and SQIVND (reference sequence). The CDR3 DNA follows: TGTGCCAGTAGTACGACAGGCGGGGGGCACCAGCCCCAGCATTTT. Translated, it gives CASSTTGGGHQPQHF. Drawing the rest from reference TRBV19 and TRBJ1-5, the complete variable domain is DGGITQSPKYLFRKEGQNVTLSCEQNLNHDAMYWYRQDPGQGLRLIYYSQIVNDFQKGDIAEGYSVSREKKESFPLTVTSAQKNPTAFYLCASSTTGGGHQPQHFGDGTRLSIL.

The rearrangement links TRBV5-1 to TRBJ2-2; 7 nucleotides align to TRBD1. CDR1 and CDR2 (germline): SGHRS, YFSETQ. J was trimmed by 4 bases and V by 4 bases; bases with no gene match: 13. CDR3 length equals 17 residues. CDR3: CASSTRETGASTGELFF. In nucleotides, the CDR3 is TGCGCCAGCAGCACCAGAGAAACAGGGGCCAGCACCGGGGAGCTGTTTTTT.

The rearrangement joins TRBV5-6 to TRBJ1-2; D call uncertain. Germline lookup yields CDR1 SGHDT and CDR2 YYEEEE. Deletions cut 0 bases from V and 4 bases from J, with 7 bases between. The CDR3 spans 13 residues. CDR3: CASSLVGSYGYTF. CDR3 DNA sequence: TGTGCCAGCAGCTTGGTTGGGAGCTATGGCTACACCTTC.

This chain connects TRBV10-3 to TRBJ2-1, with TRBD2 as a possible D gene (6 bases). Germline loops: CDR1 ENHRY, CDR2 SYGVKD. The CDR3 spans 15 residues. Trimming removed 10 bases from V and 2 bases from J, with 18 bases in between. In DNA, the CDR3 is TGTGCCAACCTGCCGGGACTTCTCCCCTACAATGAGCAGTTCTTC. Amino acids: CANLPGLLPYNEQFF.

The V and J genes are TRBV30 and TRBJ2-1; weak D call: TRBD1 (5 bases). Germline V lookup: CDR1 GTSNPN, CDR2 SVGIG (reference sequence). The CDR3 length is 11 residues. V was cut by 4 bases and J by 9 bases, with 10 bases left in between. CDR3 sequence: CAWTRVAEQFF. CDR3 nucleotide sequence: TGTGCCTGGACCAGGGTGGCTGAGCAGTTCTTC.

The chain combines TRBV5-6 with TRBJ2-1; no reliable D call. Germline-derived CDR1 and CDR2 are SGHDT and YYEEEE. The CDR3 length is 19 residues. Trimming cost V 2 bases and J 9 bases, with 30 bases left between them. CDR3 coding DNA: TGTGCCAGCAGCTTACCCAAATTTTCGGCGGATATTAAAAAGGGTGAGCAGTTCTTC. Its protein product is CASSLPKFSADIKKGEQFF.

The rearrangement links TRBV27 to TRBJ2-1; D may match TRBD1 or TRBD2 (5 bases each). V was trimmed by 10 bases and J by 8 bases, leaving 21 bases between them. CDR1 is MNHEY and CDR2 is SMNVEV in the germline V gene (reference sequence). The CDR3 covers 14 residues. CDR3 residues: CAIPPGSYNYEQFF. The CDR3 DNA reads as TGTGCCATCCCCCCAGGGAGCTACAATTATGAGCAGTTCTTC.

The J gene is TRBJ2-1, the V gene TRBV5-1; possibly TRBD2 for D (5 bases). Germline CDR1 reads SGHRS; CDR2 reads YFSETQ. Trimming pared 1 base from V and 0 bases from J, leaving 17 bases between. There are 18 residues in the CDR3. The CDR3 sequence: CASSLYVVARSSYNEQFF. DNA for the CDR3: TGCGCCAGCAGCTTGTACGTCGTAGCGCGGAGCTCCTACAATGAGCAGTTCTTC.

This chain joins TRBV7-8 and TRBJ1-4; TRBD1 matches 9 bases. CDR3 length: 12 residues. The V gene's germline CDR1 is SGHVS and CDR2 FQNEAQ. With V trimmed by 6 bases and J by 8 bases, 1 base remained unmatched. CDR3 sequence reads: CASRTGGEKLFF. Here the CDR3 DNA reads TGTGCCAGCAGGACAGGGGGGGAAAAACTGTTTTTT.

This chain connects TRBV19 to TRBJ1-1; possibly TRBD1 for D (6 bases). This CDR3 spans 14 amino acids. Trimming stripped 6 bases from V and 1 base from J, with 12 bases between. Per germline, CDR1 LNHDA and CDR2 SQIVND (reference sequence). The DNA of the CDR3 is TGTGCCAGTAGGCAATACAGGGAGAACACTGAAGCTTTCTTT. The encoded protein is CASRQYRENTEAFF.

The chain combines TRBV4-1 with TRBJ2-7; D is possibly TRBD1 (6 bases). The V end lost 0 bases, the J end lost 8 bases, and 11 bases lay between the germline ends. CDR1 and CDR2 from the germline V gene are MGHRA and YSYEKL. This CDR3 has 13 residues. Written as DNA, the CDR3 is TGCGCCAGCAGCCAAGAGAGGGGACATCAGCAGTACTTC. Residues: CASSQERGHQQYF.

The V call is TRBV23-1, the J call TRBJ1-4; D not certain. TRBV23-1 is an ORF, with its function uncertain. Trimming cost V 7 bases and J 4 bases, with 16 bases left between them. This CDR3 spans 15 amino acids. Here the CDR3 DNA reads TGCGCCAGCAACGCGAACCGGGCCTATAATGAAAAACTGTTTTTT. It specifies CASNANRAYNEKLFF.

This chain uses TRBV5-1 with TRBJ2-2; TRBD2 agrees at 8 bases. This CDR3 contains 16 residues. Germline loops: CDR1 SGHRS, CDR2 YFSETQ. V shed 0 bases and J 6 bases; nucleotides not matched to a gene: 7. CDR3 residues: CASSLVAGGPPGELFF. In DNA, the CDR3 is TGCGCCAGCAGCTTGGTTGCGGGGGGCCCCCCCGGGGAGCTGTTTTTT.

This chain joins TRBV4-2 and TRBJ1-2; D gene uncertain. Germline CDR1 is LGHNA and CDR2 is YNFKEQ. This CDR3 region has 15 residues. Trimming cost V 7 bases and J 2 bases, with 17 bases left between them. CDR3 sequence: CASTEFYSSNYGYTF. The DNA for the CDR3 is TGTGCCAGCACCGAATTTTACAGCTCCAACTATGGCTACACCTTC.